What follows are 20 T cell receptor beta chains derived from one specimen sequenced in a study of early T cells in non-severe SARS-CoV-2 infection. Each CDR3 protein gets one entry after TCRdb re-called the 5' RACE reads with MiXCR. The profile shows about 85,000 distinct CDR3 sequences, around an eighth of them singletons. Sequences were obtained from whole blood. The receptors were gathered from an adult who was a healthcare worker with PCR-confirmed SARS-CoV-2 infection or an uninfected control (not recorded which).

Many counts were recorded for this clonotype. This chain uses TRBV5-4 with TRBJ2-1, with D perhaps TRBD1 or TRBD2 (5 bases each). The germline CDR1 and CDR2 sequences are SGHNT and YYREEE (reference sequence). CDR3 size: 16 residues. Trimming shortened V by 3 bases and J by 0 bases, and 13 bases separated the two germline ends. The CDR3 reads CASSSRDGSSYNEQFF. The CDR3 region has the DNA TGTGCCAGCAGCTCCCGGGACGGAAGCTCCTACAATGAGCAGTTCTTC.

This sequence joins TRBV28 and TRBJ1-1; TRBD1 aligns across 8 bases. The CDR3 sequence is 15 residues long. J was trimmed by 6 bases and V by 4 bases; bases with no gene match: 10. The germline V gene has CDR1 MDHEN and CDR2 SYDVKM. The CDR3 nucleotides are TGTGCCAGCAGTTCGGTAGGACAGGGACGGGCTGAAGCTTTCTTT. It specifies CASSSVGQGRAEAFF.

This chain links TRBV5-1 with TRBJ2-2, with D perhaps matching TRBD2 (6 bases). Germline values: CDR1 SGHRS, CDR2 YFSETQ. Trimming removed 4 bases from V and 7 bases from J, with 20 bases in between. The CDR3 extends over 16 amino acids. The CDR3 nucleotides read TGCGCCAGCAGCCCCGGGACTTCCCCGGGAGTCGGGGAGCTGTTTTTT. It codes for CASSPGTSPGVGELFF.

The chain couples TRBV29-1 to TRBJ1-1; D not certain. V was pared by 7 bases and J by 10 bases, with 13 bases between. Germline CDR1 SQVTM, CDR2 ANQGSEA. The CDR3 covers 10 residues. The CDR3 DNA follows: TGCAGCGCTGCCCCTTCGGGAGCTTTCTTT. It encodes CSAAPSGAFF.

The CDR3 sequence is CASGPGGAYEQYF. The CDR3 DNA follows: TGTGCCAGCGGTCCTGGAGGGGCCTACGAGCAGTACTTC. The chain joins TRBV9 to TRBJ2-7, with D tentatively TRBD2 (6 bases). Trimming cost V 7 bases and J 2 bases, with 13 bases left between them. Germline lookup yields CDR1 SGDLS and CDR2 YYNGEE. CDR3 size: 13 residues.

This clonotype was observed many times. The genes are TRBV7-8 and TRBJ2-1; the match to TRBD1 covers 9 bases. The CDR3 has 13 residues. Looked up from germline, CDR1 is SGHVS and CDR2 is FQNEAQ. The trim removed 6 bases at V and 9 bases at J, leaving 6 bases unmatched. The CDR3 sequence is CASRQGALGEQFF. The CDR3, as DNA: TGTGCCAGCAGACAGGGGGCATTGGGTGAGCAGTTCTTC.

The chain employs TRBV11-2 and TRBJ2-2; D may be TRBD1 (5 bases). V was cut by 6 bases and J by 5 bases, with 19 bases left in between. The CDR3 runs to 16 residues. The germline V gene encodes CDR1 SGHAT and CDR2 FQNNGV. This chain's CDR3 is CASSPRVGAATGELFF. The CDR3 DNA is TGTGCCAGCAGTCCCAGAGTAGGGGCCGCGACCGGGGAGCTGTTTTTT.

Note on this clonotype: An end of the junction differs from the germline gene, which may be a read error. The chain couples TRBV28 to TRBJ2-1; D is uncertain. Germline lookup yields CDR1 MDHEN and CDR2 SYDVKM. This CDR3 comprises 12 residues. The CDR3 loop is CASRGVAENAHF. For the CDR3, the DNA is TGTGCCAGCAGGGGTGTTGCGGAGAATGCCCACTTC.

The chain joins TRBV5-1 to TRBJ2-5, with TRBD1 as a possible D gene (6 bases). The V gene's germline CDR1 is SGHRS and CDR2 YFSETQ. The CDR3 is made up of 14 amino acids. Deletions cut 1 base from V and 0 bases from J, with 7 bases between. The CDR3 loop is CASSLQGNQETQYF. The DNA for the CDR3 is TGCGCCAGCAGCTTGCAGGGGAACCAAGAGACCCAGTACTTC.

The CDR3 sequence: CASTIGTGSYEQYF. CDR3 in DNA: TGTGCCAGCACCATCGGGACAGGGTCCTACGAGCAGTACTTC. V is TRBV12-3 or TRBV12-4 and J is TRBJ2-7; TRBD1 matches 9 bases. J gave up 1 base and V 7 bases, and 5 bases lay outside the gene matches. This CDR3 comprises 14 residues.

This clonotype was observed many times. V is TRBV11-3 and J is TRBJ2-3; a possible D gene is TRBD1 (8 bases). This CDR3 comprises 15 residues. V lost 4 bases, J lost 5 bases, and 16 bases lay in between. Germline loops: CDR1 SGHNT, CDR2 YENEEA. Written as DNA, the CDR3 is TGTGCCAGCAGCTCGCGGTACAGGGGGGGAGATACGCAGTATTTT. Translation: CASSSRYRGGDTQYF.

The table lists this clonotype with a few counts. The chain combines TRBV30 with TRBJ1-1; D unclear. CDR1 GTSNPN and CDR2 SVGIG come from the germline V gene (reference sequence). The CDR3 has 10 amino acids. The V gene lost 2 bases and the J gene lost 9 bases, with 7 bases spanning the gap. DNA for the CDR3: TGTGCCTGGAGTCAGAATCAAGCTTTCTTT. Its protein is CAWSQNQAFF.

The chain uses TRBV7-6 and TRBJ2-5; D unclear. Germline CDR1 is SGHVS and CDR2 is FNYEAQ. The CDR3 is 14 residues long. The V end was cut by 5 bases, the J end by 5 bases, with 15 bases between. The CDR3 loop reads CASSVDPQRETQYF. In DNA, the CDR3 is TGTGCCAGCAGCGTCGACCCCCAACGGGAGACCCAGTACTTC.

The V and J genes are TRBV30 and TRBJ1-5, with D maybe TRBD1 (6 bases). V gave up 6 bases and J gave up 6 bases, with 12 bases separating them. Germline V CDR1 and CDR2: GTSNPN, SVGIG (reference sequence). CDR3 length equals 12 residues. CDR3 sequence (DNA): TGTGCCTGTCAACAGGGAGGTCAGCCCCAGCATTTT. It is translated as CACQQGGQPQHF.

V is TRBV9 and J is TRBJ1-1; D is unclear. Germline lookup yields CDR1 SGDLS and CDR2 YYNGEE. CDR3 length: 14 amino acids. Trimming took off 0 bases at V and 1 base at J, with 7 bases between the two ends. CDR3 region: CASSVARTNTEAFF. The CDR3 bases are TGTGCCAGCAGCGTAGCTAGGACGAACACTGAAGCTTTCTTT.

The J gene is TRBJ1-4, the V gene TRBV6-5; TRBD1 matches 7 bases. V lost 3 bases and J lost 8; bases outside the gene matches: 6. The germline gives CDR1 MNHEY, CDR2 SVGAGI. The CDR3 is made up of 14 amino acids. DNA for the CDR3: TGTGCCAGCAGTTATGAGGCAGGGGGGGAAAAACTGTTTTTT. Translating gives CASSYEAGGEKLFF.

This chain joins TRBV12-3 or TRBV12-4 and TRBJ2-1, with 13 bases matching TRBD2. CDR3 length: 13 amino acids. The V segment lost 5 bases and the J segment 11 bases; nucleotides outside the gene matches: 3. CDR3 residues: CASSPGLAGKQFF. As DNA, the CDR3 is TGTGCCAGCAGTCCGGGACTAGCGGGAAAGCAGTTCTTC.

The sample holds a few counts of this clonotype. This chain uses TRBV5-1 with TRBJ2-1, with D unclear. This CDR3 has 16 residues. Germline CDR1 reads SGHRS; CDR2 reads YFSETQ. V lost 2 bases and J lost 0, with 12 bases in between. CDR3 amino acids: CASSFGLLSSYNEQFF. The CDR3 bases are TGCGCCAGCAGCTTTGGTCTATTGAGCTCCTACAATGAGCAGTTCTTC.

V gene TRBV6-2 or TRBV6-3 combines with J gene TRBJ2-3; 10 positions agree with TRBD2. Germline CDR1 MNHEY, CDR2 SVGEGT. V shed 5 bases, J shed 0 bases, and the junction held 2 bases outside the gene matches. The CDR3 loop spans 15 amino acids. CDR3 sequence: CASSLLAGSTDTQYF. DNA of the CDR3: TGTGCCAGCAGTCTACTAGCGGGAAGCACAGATACGCAGTATTTT.

V gene TRBV6-5 combines with J gene TRBJ2-5; perhaps TRBD1 as D (7 bases). Germline lookup yields CDR1 MNHEY and CDR2 SVGAGI. Deletions cut 8 bases from V and 5 bases from J, with 18 bases between. The CDR3 has 14 residues. Here the CDR3 reads CASSNIRGRETQYF. CDR3 DNA: TGTGCCAGCTCCAACATCAGGGGGAGGGAGACCCAGTACTTC.